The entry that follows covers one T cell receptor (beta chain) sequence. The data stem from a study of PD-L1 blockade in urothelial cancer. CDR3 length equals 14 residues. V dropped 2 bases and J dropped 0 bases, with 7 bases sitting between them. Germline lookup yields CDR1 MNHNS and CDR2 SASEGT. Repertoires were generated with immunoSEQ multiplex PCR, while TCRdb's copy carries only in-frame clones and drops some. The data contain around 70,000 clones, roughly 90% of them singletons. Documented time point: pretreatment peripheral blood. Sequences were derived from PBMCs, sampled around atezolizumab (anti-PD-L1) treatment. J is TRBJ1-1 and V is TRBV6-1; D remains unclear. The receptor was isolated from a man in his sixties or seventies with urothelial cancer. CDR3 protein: CASSEYNLNTEAFF. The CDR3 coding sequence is TGTGCCAGCAGTGAATACAACCTGAACACTGAAGCTTTCTTT.